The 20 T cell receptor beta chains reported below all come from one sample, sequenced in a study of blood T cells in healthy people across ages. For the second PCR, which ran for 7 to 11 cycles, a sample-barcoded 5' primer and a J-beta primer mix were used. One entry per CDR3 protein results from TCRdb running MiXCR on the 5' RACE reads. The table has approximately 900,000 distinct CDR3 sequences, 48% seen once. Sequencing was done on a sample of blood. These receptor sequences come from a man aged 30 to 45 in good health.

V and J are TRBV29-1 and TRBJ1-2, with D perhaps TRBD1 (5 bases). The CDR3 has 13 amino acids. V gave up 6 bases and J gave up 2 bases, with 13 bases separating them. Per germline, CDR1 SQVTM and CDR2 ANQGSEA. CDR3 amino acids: CSVGTGTNYGYTF. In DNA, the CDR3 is TGCAGCGTCGGGACCGGGACCAACTATGGCTACACCTTC. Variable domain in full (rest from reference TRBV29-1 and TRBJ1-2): SAVISQKPSRDICQRGTSLTIQCQVDSQVTMMFWYRQQPGQSLTLIATANQGSEATYESGFVIDKFPISRPNLTFSTLTVSNMSPEDSSIYLCSVGTGTNYGYTFGSGTRLTVV.

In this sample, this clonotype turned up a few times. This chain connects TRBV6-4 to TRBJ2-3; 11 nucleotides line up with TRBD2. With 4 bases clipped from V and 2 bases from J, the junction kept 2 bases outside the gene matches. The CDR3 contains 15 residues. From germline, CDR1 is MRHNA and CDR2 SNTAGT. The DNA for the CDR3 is TGTGCCAGCAGTGCACTAGCGGGGGACACAGATACGCAGTATTTT. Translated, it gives CASSALAGDTDTQYF.

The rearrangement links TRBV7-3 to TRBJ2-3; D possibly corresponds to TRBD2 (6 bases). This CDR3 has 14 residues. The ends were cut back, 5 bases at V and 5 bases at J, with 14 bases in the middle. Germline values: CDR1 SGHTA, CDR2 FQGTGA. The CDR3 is CASSIGGSVDTQYF. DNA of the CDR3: TGTGCCAGCAGCATCGGGGGATCTGTAGATACGCAGTATTTT.

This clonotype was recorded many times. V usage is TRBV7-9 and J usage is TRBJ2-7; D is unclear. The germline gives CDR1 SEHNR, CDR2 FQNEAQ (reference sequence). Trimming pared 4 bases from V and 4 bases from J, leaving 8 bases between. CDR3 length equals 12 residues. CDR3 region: CASSSLGYEQYF. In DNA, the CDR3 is TGTGCCAGCAGCTCCCTGGGGTACGAGCAGTACTTC.

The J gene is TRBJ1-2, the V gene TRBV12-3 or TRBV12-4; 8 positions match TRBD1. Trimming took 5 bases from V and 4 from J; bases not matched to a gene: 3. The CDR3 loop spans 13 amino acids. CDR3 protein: CASSTDRGYGYTF. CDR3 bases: TGTGCCAGCAGTACCGACAGGGGCTATGGCTACACCTTC.

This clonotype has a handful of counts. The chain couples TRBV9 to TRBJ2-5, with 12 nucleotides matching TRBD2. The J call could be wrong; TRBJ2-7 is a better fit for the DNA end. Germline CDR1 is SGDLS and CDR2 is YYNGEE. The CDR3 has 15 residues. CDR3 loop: CASSARTSGNNEQYF. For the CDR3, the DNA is TGTGCCAGCAGCGCCAGGACTAGCGGGAACAACGAGCAGTACTTC.

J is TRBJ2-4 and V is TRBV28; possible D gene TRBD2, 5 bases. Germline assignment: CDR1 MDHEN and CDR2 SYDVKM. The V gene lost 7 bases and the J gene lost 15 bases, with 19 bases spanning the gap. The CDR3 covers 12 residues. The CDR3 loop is CASTPRTPFPYF. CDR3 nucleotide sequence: TGTGCCAGCACCCCGAGGACTCCGTTTCCGTACTTC. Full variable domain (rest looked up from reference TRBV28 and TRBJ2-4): DVKVTQSSRYLVKRTGEKVFLECVQDMDHENMFWYRQDPGLGLRLIYFSYDVKMKEKGDIPEGYSVSREKKERFSLILESASTNQTSMYLCASTPRTPFPYFGAGTRLSVL.

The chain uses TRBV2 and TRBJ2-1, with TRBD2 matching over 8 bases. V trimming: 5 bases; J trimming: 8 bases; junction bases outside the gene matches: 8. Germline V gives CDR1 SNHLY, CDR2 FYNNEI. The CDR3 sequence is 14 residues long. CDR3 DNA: TGTGCCAGCAGTTTAACGGGGGGGAGGGATGAGCAGTTCTTC. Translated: CASSLTGGRDEQFF.

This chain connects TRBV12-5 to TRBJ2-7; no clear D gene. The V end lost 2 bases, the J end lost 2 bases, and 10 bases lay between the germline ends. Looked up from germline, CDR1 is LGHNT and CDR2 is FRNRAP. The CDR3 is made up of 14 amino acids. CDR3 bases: TGTGCTAGTGGTTTGTTAGACCTCCCCTACGAGCAGTACTTC. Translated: CASGLLDLPYEQYF.

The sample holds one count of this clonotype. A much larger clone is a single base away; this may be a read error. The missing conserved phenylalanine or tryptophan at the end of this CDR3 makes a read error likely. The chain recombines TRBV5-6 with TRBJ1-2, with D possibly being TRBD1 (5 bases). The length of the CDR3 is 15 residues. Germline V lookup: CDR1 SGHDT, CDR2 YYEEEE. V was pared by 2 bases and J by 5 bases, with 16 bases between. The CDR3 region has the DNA TGTGCCAGCAGCTTTCGGGACTTGCGTAGATATGGCTACACCTTA. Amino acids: CASSFRDLRRYGYTL.

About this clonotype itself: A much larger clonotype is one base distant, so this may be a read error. The CDR3 protein is CAIKTQGNSYNEQYF. CDR3 DNA: TGTGCCATTAAAACCCAGGGGAACTCCTACAATGAGCAGTACTTC. This sequence joins TRBV27 and TRBJ2-1, with D perhaps matching TRBD1 (6 bases). The DNA end is more similar to TRBJ2-7, so the J call may be wrong. Germline values: CDR1 MNHEY, CDR2 SMNVEV (reference sequence). CDR3 length: 15 residues.

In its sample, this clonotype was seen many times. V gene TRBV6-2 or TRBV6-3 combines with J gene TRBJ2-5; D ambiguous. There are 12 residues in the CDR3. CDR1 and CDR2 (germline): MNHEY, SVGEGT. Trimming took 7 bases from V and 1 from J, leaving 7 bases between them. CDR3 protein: CASNRFQETQYF. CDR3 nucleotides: TGTGCCAGCAATCGGTTCCAAGAGACCCAGTACTTC.

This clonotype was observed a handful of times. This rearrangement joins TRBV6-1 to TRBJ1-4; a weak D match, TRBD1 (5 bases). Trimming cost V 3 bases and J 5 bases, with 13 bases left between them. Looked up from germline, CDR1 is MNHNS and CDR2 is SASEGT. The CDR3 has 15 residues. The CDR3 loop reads CASSESGQGNEKLFF. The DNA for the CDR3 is TGTGCCAGCAGTGAGAGCGGCCAGGGAAATGAAAAACTGTTTTTT.

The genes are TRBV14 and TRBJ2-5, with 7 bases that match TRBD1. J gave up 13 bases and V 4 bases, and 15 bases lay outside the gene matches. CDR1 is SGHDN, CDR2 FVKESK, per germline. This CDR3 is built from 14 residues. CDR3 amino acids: CASSLSNPRGGWYF. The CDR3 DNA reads TGTGCCAGCAGCCTTTCCAACCCTAGAGGGGGCTGGTACTTC.

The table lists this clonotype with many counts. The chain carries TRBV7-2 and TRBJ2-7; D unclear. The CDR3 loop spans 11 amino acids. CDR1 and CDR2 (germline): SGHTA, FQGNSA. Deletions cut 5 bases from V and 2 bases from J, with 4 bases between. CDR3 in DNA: TGTGCCAGCAGCCAGCCCTACGAGCAGTACTTC. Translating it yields CASSQPYEQYF.

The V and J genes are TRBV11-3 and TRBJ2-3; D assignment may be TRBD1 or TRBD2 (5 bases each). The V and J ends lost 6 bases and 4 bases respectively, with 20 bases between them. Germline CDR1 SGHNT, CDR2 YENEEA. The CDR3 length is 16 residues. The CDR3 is CASSPGLPRVADTQYF. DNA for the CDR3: TGTGCCAGCAGTCCGGGGCTGCCCCGGGTTGCAGATACGCAGTATTTT.

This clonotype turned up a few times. DNA for the CDR3: TGCGCCAGCAGCTTGGAGTTGGGACAGGGGGCCTATGGCTACACCTTC. This encodes CASSLELGQGAYGYTF. This chain uses TRBV5-1 with TRBJ1-2; TRBD1 matches 12 bases. The CDR3 is made up of 16 amino acids. Trimming cost V 0 bases and J 4 bases; bases outside gene matches: 4. Germline V gives CDR1 SGHRS, CDR2 YFSETQ.

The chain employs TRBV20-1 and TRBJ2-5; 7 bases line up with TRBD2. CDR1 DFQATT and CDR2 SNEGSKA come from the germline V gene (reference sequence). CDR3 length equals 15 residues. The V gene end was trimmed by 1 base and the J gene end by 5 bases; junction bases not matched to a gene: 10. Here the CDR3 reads CSARVPRAGSETQYF. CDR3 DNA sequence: TGCAGTGCTAGAGTCCCCCGAGCGGGGAGTGAGACCCAGTACTTC.

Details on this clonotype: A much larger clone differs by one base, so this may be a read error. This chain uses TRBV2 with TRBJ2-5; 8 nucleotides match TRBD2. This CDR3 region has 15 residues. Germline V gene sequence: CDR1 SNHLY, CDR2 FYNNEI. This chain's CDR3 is CASSGERGYQEIQYF. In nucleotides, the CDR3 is TGTGCCAGCAGTGGTGAGCGGGGGTACCAAGAGATCCAGTACTTC.

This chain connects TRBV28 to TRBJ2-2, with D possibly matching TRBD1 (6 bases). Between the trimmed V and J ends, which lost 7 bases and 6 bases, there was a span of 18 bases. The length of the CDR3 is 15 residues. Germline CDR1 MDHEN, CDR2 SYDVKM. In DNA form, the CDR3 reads TGTGCCAGCAAGAATGGCAGGGGACCCCCCGGGGAGCTGTTTTTT. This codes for CASKNGRGPPGELFF.